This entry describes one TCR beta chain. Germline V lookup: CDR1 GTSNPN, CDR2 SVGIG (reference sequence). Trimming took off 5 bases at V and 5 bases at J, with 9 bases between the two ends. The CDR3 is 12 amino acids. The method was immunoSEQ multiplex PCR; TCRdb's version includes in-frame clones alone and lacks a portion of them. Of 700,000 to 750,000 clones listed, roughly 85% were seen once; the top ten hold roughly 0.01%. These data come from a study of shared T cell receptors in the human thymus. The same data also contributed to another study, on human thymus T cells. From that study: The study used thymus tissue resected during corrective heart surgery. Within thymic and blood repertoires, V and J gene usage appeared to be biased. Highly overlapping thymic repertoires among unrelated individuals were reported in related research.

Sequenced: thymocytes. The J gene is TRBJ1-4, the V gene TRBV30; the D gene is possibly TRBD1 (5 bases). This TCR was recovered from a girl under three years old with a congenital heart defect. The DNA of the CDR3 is TGTGCCTGGTCCAGGGCCAATGAAAAACTGTTTTTT. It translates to CAWSRANEKLFF.